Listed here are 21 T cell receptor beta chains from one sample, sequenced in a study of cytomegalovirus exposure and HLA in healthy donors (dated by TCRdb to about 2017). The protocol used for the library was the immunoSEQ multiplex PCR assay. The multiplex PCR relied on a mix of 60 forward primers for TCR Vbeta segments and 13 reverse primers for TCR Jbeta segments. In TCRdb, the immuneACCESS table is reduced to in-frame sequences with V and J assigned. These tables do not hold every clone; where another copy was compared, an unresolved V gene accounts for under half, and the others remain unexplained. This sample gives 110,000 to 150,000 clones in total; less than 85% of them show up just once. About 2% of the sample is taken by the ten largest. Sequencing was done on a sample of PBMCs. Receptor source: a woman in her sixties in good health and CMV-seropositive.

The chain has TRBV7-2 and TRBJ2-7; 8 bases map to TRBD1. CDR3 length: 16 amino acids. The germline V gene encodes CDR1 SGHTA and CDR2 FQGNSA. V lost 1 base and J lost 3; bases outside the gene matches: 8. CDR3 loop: CASSLGVRDRGYEQYF. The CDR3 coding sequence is TGTGCCAGCAGCTTAGGGGTTAGAGACAGGGGCTACGAGCAGTACTTC.

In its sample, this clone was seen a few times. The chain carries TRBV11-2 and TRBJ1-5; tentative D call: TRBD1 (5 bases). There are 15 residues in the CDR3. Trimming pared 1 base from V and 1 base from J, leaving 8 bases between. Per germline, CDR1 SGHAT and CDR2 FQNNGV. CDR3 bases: TGTGCCAGCAGCTTAGTGGGGGGAAGCAATCAGCCCCAGCATTTT. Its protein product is CASSLVGGSNQPQHF.

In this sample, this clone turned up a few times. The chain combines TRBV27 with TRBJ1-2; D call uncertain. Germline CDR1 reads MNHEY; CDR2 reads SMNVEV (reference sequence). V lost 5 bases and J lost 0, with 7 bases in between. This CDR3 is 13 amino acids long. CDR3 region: CASSLRANYGYTF. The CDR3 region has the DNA TGTGCCAGCAGTCTGAGAGCTAACTATGGCTACACCTTC.

CDR3 loop: CASSYSMAGNEKLFF. The CDR3 nucleotides read TGTGCCAGCAGTTACTCGATGGCAGGGAATGAAAAACTGTTTTTT. The chain recombines TRBV6-5 with TRBJ1-4; TRBD1 might be the D (5 bases). The V gene lost 0 bases and the J gene lost 5 bases, with 10 bases spanning the gap. The CDR3 spans 15 residues. Germline V gene data show CDR1 as MNHEY and CDR2 as SVGAGI.

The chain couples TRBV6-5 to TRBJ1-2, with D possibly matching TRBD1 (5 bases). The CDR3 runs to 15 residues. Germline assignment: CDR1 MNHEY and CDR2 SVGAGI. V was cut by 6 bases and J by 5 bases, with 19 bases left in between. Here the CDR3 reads CASSPGTRGRYGYTF. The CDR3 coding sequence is TGTGCCAGCAGCCCCGGGACCCGGGGGAGGTATGGCTACACCTTC.

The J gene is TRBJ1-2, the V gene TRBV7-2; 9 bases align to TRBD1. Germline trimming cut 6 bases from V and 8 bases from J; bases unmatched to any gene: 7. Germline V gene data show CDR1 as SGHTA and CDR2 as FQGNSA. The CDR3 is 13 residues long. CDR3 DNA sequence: TGTGCCAGCAGTTACAGGGGGCTCGGGGGCTACACCTTC. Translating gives CASSYRGLGGYTF.

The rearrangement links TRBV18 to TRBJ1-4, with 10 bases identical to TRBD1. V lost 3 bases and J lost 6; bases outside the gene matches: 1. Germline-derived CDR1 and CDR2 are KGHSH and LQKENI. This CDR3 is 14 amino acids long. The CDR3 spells CASSPGTGDEKLFF. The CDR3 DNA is TGTGCCAGCTCACCGGGGACAGGGGATGAAAAACTGTTTTTT.

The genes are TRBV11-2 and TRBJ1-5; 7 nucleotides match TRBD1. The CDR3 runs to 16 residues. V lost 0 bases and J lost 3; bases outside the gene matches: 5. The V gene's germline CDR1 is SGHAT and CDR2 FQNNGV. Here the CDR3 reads CASSLEETGNNQPQHF. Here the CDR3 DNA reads TGTGCCAGCAGCTTAGAAGAGACAGGGAACAATCAGCCCCAGCATTTT.

The DNA of the CDR3 is TGTGCCTGGAGCCCGGGGGGCGGGAGGAATTACGAGCAGTACTTC. Translated, it gives CAWSPGGGRNYEQYF. The chain recombines TRBV30 with TRBJ2-7, with 8 bases fitting TRBD2. V lost 3 bases to trimming and J lost 4 bases; unmatched junction nucleotides: 11. The CDR3 sequence is 15 residues long. From germline, CDR1 is GTSNPN and CDR2 SVGIG (reference sequence).

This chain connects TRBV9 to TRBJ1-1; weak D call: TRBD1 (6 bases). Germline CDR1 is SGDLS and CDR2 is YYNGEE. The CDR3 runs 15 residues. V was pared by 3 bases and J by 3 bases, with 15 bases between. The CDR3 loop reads CASSETGKGYTEAFF. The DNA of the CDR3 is TGTGCCAGCAGCGAGACAGGAAAGGGATACACTGAAGCTTTCTTT.

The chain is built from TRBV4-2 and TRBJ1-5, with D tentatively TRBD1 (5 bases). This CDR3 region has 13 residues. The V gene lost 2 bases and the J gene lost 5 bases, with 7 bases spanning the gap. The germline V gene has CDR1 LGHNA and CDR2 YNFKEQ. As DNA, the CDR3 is TGTGCCAGCAGCCAATCACAGGATCAGCCCCAGCATTTT. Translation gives CASSQSQDQPQHF.

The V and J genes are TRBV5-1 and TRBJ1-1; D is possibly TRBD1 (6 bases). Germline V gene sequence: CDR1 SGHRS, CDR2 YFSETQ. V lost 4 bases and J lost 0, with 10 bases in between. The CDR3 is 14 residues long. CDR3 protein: CASSITGMNTEAFF. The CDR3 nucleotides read TGCGCCAGCAGCATTACAGGGATGAACACTGAAGCTTTCTTT.

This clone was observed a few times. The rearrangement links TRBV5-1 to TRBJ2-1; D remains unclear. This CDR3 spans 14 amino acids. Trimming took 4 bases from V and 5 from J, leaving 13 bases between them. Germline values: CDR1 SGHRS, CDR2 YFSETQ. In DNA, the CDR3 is TGCGCCAGCAGCCTGGAACTACCCAACAATGAGCAGTTCTTC. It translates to CASSLELPNNEQFF.

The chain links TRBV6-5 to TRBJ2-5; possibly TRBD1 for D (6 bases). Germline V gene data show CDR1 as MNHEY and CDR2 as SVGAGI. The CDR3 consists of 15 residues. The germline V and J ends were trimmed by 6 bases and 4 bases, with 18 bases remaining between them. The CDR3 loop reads CASRESTGIGETQYF. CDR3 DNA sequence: TGTGCCAGCAGAGAGAGTACAGGGATTGGAGAGACCCAGTACTTC.

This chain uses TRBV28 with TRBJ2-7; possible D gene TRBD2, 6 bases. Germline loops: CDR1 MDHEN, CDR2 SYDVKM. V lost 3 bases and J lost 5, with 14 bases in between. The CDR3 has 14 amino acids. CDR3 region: CASSFGGQRNEQYF. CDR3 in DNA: TGTGCCAGCAGTTTTGGAGGGCAGAGAAACGAGCAGTACTTC. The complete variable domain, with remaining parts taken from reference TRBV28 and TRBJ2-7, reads DVKVTQSSRYLVKRTGEKVFLECVQDMDHENMFWYRQDPGLGLRLIYFSYDVKMKEKGDIPEGYSVSREKKERFSLILESASTNQTSMYLCASSFGGQRNEQYFGPGTRLTVT.

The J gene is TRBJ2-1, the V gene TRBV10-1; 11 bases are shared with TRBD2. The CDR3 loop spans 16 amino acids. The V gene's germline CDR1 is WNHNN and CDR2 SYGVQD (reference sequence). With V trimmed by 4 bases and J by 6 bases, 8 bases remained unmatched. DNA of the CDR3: TGCGCCAGCAGTGTTAGCGGGAGGGCCAGTTTCAATGAGCAGTTCTTC. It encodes CASSVSGRASFNEQFF.

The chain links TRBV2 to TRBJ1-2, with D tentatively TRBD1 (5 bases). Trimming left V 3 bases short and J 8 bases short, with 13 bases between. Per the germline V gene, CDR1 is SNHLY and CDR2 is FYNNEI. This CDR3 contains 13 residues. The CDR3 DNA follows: TGTGCCAGCAGTGACACGACAGCGTTGGGCTACACCTTC. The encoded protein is CASSDTTALGYTF.

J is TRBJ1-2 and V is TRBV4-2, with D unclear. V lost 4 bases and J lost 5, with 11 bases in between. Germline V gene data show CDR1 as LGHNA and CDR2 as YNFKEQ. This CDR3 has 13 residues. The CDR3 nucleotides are TGTGCCAGCAGCCTCCCTCAGGAATATGGCTACACCTTC. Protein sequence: CASSLPQEYGYTF.

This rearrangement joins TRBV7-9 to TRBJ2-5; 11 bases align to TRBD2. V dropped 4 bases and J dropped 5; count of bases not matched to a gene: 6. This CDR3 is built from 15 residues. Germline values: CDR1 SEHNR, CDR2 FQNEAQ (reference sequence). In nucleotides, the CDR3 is TGTGCCAGCAGCTCCCTAGCGGGGGGCGAGGAGACCCAGTACTTC. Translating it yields CASSSLAGGEETQYF.

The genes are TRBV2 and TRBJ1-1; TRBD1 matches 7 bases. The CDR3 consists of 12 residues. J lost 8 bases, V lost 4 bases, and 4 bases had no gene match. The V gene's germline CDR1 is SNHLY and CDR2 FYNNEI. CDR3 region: CASSVQGKEAFF. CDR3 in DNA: TGTGCCAGCAGTGTACAGGGGAAGGAAGCTTTCTTT.

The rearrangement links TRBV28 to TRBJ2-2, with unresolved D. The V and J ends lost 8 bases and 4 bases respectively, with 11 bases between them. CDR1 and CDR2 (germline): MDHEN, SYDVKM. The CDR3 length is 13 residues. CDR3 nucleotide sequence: TGTGCCAGCTTTGAGAGCACCACCGGGGAGCTGTTTTTT. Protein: CASFESTTGELFF.